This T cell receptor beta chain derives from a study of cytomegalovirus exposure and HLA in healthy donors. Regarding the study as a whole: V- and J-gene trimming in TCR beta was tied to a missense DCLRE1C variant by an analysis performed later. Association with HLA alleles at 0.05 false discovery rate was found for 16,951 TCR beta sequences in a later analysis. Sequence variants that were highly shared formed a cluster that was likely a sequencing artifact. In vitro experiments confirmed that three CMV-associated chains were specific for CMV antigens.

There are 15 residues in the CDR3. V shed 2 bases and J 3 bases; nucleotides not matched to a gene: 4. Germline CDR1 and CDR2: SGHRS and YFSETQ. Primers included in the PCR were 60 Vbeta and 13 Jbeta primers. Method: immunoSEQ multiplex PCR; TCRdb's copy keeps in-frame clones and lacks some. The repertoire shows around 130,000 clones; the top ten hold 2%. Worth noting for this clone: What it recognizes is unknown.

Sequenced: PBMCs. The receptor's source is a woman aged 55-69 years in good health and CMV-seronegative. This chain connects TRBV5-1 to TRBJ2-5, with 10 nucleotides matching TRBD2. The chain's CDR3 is CASSLGTSAKETQYF. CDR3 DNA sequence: TGCGCCAGCAGCTTAGGGACTAGCGCAAAAGAGACCCAGTACTTC.